Below are 9 T cell receptor beta chains sequenced from a single sample in a study of shared clonotypes between healthy human individuals. TCRdb's table, derived via immunoSEQ multiplex PCR, lists solely in-frame clones and lacks some. The profile shows 1 million to 1.2 million clones, roughly 80% of them singletons. The sample taken for sequencing was memory CD4+ T cells from PBMCs. Subset reported: CD45RA-negative fraction. The receptor source for this set is a man younger than 30 in good health. Some clones in this sample may be carry-over from other donors' samples.

J is TRBJ2-5 and V is TRBV5-6; D may be TRBD1 (6 bases). CDR3 length: 15 amino acids. V shed 3 bases and J shed 4 bases, with 16 bases lying between them. The germline V gene encodes CDR1 SGHDT and CDR2 YYEEEE. Here the CDR3 reads CASSSRDILGETQYF. As DNA, the CDR3 is TGTGCCAGCAGCTCTCGGGACATACTTGGAGAGACCCAGTACTTC. Full variable domain (rest looked up from reference TRBV5-6 and TRBJ2-5): DAGVTQSPTHLIKTRGQQVTLRCSPKSGHDTVSWYQQALGQGPQFIFQYYEEEERQRGNFPDRFSGHQFPNYSSELNVNALLLGDSALYLCASSSRDILGETQYFGPGTRLLVL.

Turning to this clone: A much larger clone lies one base from this, so it may be a read error. The genes are TRBV14 and TRBJ2-2; D is uncertain. CDR3 length equals 13 residues. Per germline, CDR1 SGHDN and CDR2 FVKESK. V was cut by 1 base and J by 3 bases, with 3 bases left in between. The CDR3 region has the DNA TGTGCCAGCAGCCAAGCTGACACCGGGGAGCTGTTTTTT. Protein product: CASSQADTGELFF. The whole variable domain, remainder taken from reference TRBV14 and TRBJ2-2, is EAGVTQFPSHSVIEKGQTVTLRCDPISGHDNLYWYRRVMGKEIKFLLHFVKESKQDESGMPNNRFLAERTGGTYSTLKVQPAELEDSGVYFCASSQADTGELFFGEGSRLTVL.

The chain is built from TRBV4-3 and TRBJ2-5, with 8 bases that match TRBD2. The CDR3 is 13 residues long. V was clipped by 5 bases and J by 5 bases; unmatched bases: 4. The V gene's germline CDR1 is LGHNA and CDR2 YSLEER. The CDR3 DNA reads as TGCGCCAGCAGCTCGGGACTAGGGGAGACCCAGTACTTC. It is translated as CASSSGLGETQYF.

This sequence joins TRBV6-5 and TRBJ2-3; no reliable D call. The V end was cut by 2 bases, the J end by 0 bases, with 9 bases between. The CDR3 sequence is 15 residues long. CDR1 is MNHEY and CDR2 is SVGAGI in the germline V gene. Here the CDR3 DNA reads TGTGCCAGCAGTTACAGATCCACTAGCACAGATACGCAGTATTTT. Its translation: CASSYRSTSTDTQYF.

The chain uses TRBV7-3 and TRBJ2-2, with unresolved D. Germline-derived CDR1 and CDR2 are SGHTA and FQGTGA. V dropped 1 base and J dropped 6 bases, with 9 bases sitting between them. This CDR3 has 14 residues. The CDR3 DNA sequence: TGTGCCAGCAGCTTAAATTTGTTCCCCGGGGAGCTGTTTTTT. Translating gives CASSLNLFPGELFF.

This rearrangement joins TRBV28 to TRBJ2-1, with D possibly being TRBD1 or TRBD2 (6 bases each). The ends were cut back, 5 bases at V and 11 bases at J, with 13 bases in the middle. Germline loops: CDR1 MDHEN, CDR2 SYDVKM. The CDR3 covers 12 residues. Here the CDR3 DNA reads TGTGCCAGCAGTCAAGGGGGGCGGAAGCAGTTCTTC. Encoded protein: CASSQGGRKQFF.

The gene calls are TRBV19 and TRBJ1-1; 7 bases are a match to TRBD1. There are 15 residues in the CDR3. V lost 2 bases to trimming and J lost 3 bases; unmatched junction nucleotides: 6. The germline V gene encodes CDR1 LNHDA and CDR2 SQIVND (reference sequence). The CDR3 reads CASSIRGQAYTEAFF. The CDR3 DNA reads as TGTGCCAGTAGTATAAGAGGACAGGCTTACACTGAAGCTTTCTTT.

The gene calls are TRBV4-1 and TRBJ2-3; weak D call: TRBD2 (6 bases). Germline CDR1 is MGHRA and CDR2 is YSYEKL. Trimming cost V 4 bases and J 6 bases, with 26 bases left between them. CDR3 length equals 18 residues. The CDR3 DNA follows: TGCGCCAGCAGCCTTCGGACTACCGGGACTCCCATCGAGGATACGCAGTATTTT. It codes for CASSLRTTGTPIEDTQYF.

The rearrangement joins TRBV11-2 to TRBJ1-5; no firm D call. Germline assignment: CDR1 SGHAT and CDR2 FQNNGV. Trimming pared 0 bases from V and 7 bases from J, leaving 7 bases between. The CDR3 has 13 residues. CDR3 bases: TGTGCCAGCAGCTTAGATATAAAACAGCCCCAGCATTTT. Its translation is CASSLDIKQPQHF.